This T cell receptor (beta chain) was sequenced during a study of shared clonotypes between healthy human individuals. CDR3 length: 14 residues. The V gene end was trimmed by 10 bases and the J gene end by 8 bases; junction bases not matched to a gene: 16. CDR1 is MNHEY and CDR2 is SMNVEV in the germline V gene (reference sequence). Within Nashville, Tennessee resided all donors, each a Caucasian adult. Authors' data handling: Junction-only immunoSEQ data arrived without quality scores, meaning filtering differed. TCRdb keeps only in-frame clones here, not all; method: immunoSEQ multiplex PCR. The V and J calls and clone size are taken from that table; D and trimming were inferred from the DNA. The sample consists of around 120,000 clones, 67% of them appearing once.

The chain joins TRBV27 to TRBJ1-2, with 7 bases matching TRBD1. The receptor's source is a woman in her 30s in good health. Sequenced material: memory CD8+ T cells sorted from blood. The sample's subset: CD45RO+ cells pooled with CCR7-negative TemRA cells. The CDR3 DNA is TGTGCCACCAGGGGGAGGGGTTCGCCTTTCGGCTACACCTTC. It translates to CATRGRGSPFGYTF.